The T cell receptor beta chain under discussion was sequenced for a study of beta chain features in type 1 diabetes. General study findings and limits: Shortening that was moderate but significant affected the TCRB CDR3s of Type 1 diabetes patients in all four CD4+ subsets. The study found fewer insertions and more deletions at VDJ junctions in type 1 diabetes patients.

Expressed TCRB transcripts were sequenced because the entire RNA isolate underwent reverse transcription. Read counts averaged around 3.6 million for samples of naive, central memory and regulatory T cells. The table came from immunoSEQ multiplex PCR; TCRdb's copy has only in-frame clones and leaves some out. The data hold 600,000 or so clones, with around 12% observed a single time. This clone was counted between two and nine times. Its antigen is as yet unknown. CDR1 SGHTA and CDR2 FQGNSA come from the germline V gene. Trimming left V 5 bases short and J 1 base short, with 11 bases between. The CDR3 totals 14 residues.

The sequence was collected from a man aged 25 to 45 with type 1 diabetes. Material for sequencing was naive CD4+ T cells from blood. The V gene is TRBV7-2, the J gene TRBJ1-2, with D perhaps TRBD1 (5 bases). CDR3 bases: TGTGCCAGCAGCCTGCAGGGAAGTAACTATGGCTACACCTTC. Amino acid sequence: CASSLQGSNYGYTF.